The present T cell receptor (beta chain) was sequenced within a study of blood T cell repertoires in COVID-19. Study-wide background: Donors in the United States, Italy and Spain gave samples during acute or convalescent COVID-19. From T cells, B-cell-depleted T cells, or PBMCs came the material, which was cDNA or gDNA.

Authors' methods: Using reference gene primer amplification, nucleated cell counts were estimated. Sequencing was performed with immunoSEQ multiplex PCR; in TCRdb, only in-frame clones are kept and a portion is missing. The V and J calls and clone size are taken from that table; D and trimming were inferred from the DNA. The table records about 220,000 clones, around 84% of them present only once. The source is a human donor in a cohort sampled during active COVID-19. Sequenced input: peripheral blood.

The CDR3 here is CASRGLGNEQFF. In DNA, the CDR3 is TGTGCCAGCAGGGGGCTAGGGAATGAGCAGTTCTTC. The chain is built from TRBV2 and TRBJ2-1; possible D gene TRBD1, 5 bases. Germline loops: CDR1 SNHLY, CDR2 FYNNEI. This CDR3 region has 12 residues. Trimming left V 6 bases short and J 7 bases short, with 10 bases between.